This T cell receptor (beta chain) emerged from a study of cytomegalovirus exposure and HLA in healthy donors. General study results and limits: The authors enumerated under 200 TCR beta chains as linked to cytomegalovirus. Indistinguishability led to the exclusion of some V segments, TRBV6-2 and TRBV6-3 included. In an earlier analysis, most TCR beta V segments were productive about 87% or about 30% of the time.

Both 60 Vbeta primers and 13 Jbeta primers went into the PCR. TCRdb keeps only in-frame clones here, not all; method: immunoSEQ multiplex PCR. The sample has more than 150,000 clones, 76% seen once; the top ten hold less than 2.5%. Points on this clone: Its antigen is currently unknown.

Germline V gene sequence: CDR1 MDHEN, CDR2 SYDVKM. V was cut by 10 bases and J by 4 bases, with 10 bases left in between. The CDR3 covers 11 residues. The sequenced material came from PBMCs. The chain couples TRBV28 to TRBJ1-2; D remains unclear. This receptor was identified in a woman under 40 in good health and CMV-seropositive. CDR3 region: CATGGLYGYTF. Here the CDR3 DNA reads TGTGCCACCGGCGGCCTCTATGGCTACACCTTC.